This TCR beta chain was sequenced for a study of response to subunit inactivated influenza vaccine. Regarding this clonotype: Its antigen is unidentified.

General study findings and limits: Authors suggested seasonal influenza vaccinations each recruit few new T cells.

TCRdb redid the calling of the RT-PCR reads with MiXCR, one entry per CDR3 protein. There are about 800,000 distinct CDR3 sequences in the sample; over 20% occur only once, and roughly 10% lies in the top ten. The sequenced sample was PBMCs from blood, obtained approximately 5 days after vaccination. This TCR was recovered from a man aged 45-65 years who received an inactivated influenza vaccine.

The CDR3 reads CASSAGTPSSYNSPLHF. Written as DNA, the CDR3 is TGTGCCAGCAGCGCCGGGACGCCGAGCTCCTATAATTCACCCCTCCACTTT. The chain combines TRBV25-1 with TRBJ1-6; perhaps TRBD1 as D (5 bases). The V and J ends lost 6 bases and 0 bases respectively, with 15 bases between them. Germline V lookup: CDR1 MGHDK, CDR2 SYGVNS. The CDR3 has 17 amino acids.